This paragraph reports one T cell receptor beta chain. This sample is part of a study of somatic mutations in cytotoxic T cells in rheumatoid arthritis. Germline CDR1 is MNHEY and CDR2 is SMNVEV (reference sequence). Trimming removed 10 bases from V and 4 bases from J; junction bases left unmatched: 6. The CDR3 has 14 residues. Sequencing used immunoSEQ multiplex PCR; TCRdb keeps in-frame clones, though not all of them. The sample shows roughly 15,000 clones, 77% of them seen only once. This sequence joins TRBV27 and TRBJ2-2, with TRBD1 identical over 10 bases. The TCR originated in an adult with rheumatoid arthritis. The sequencing sample was made of CD8+ T cells sorted from blood. The CDR3 region is CATRQGASTGELFF. The CDR3 coding sequence is TGTGCCACTCGACAGGGGGCTAGCACCGGGGAGCTGTTTTTT.